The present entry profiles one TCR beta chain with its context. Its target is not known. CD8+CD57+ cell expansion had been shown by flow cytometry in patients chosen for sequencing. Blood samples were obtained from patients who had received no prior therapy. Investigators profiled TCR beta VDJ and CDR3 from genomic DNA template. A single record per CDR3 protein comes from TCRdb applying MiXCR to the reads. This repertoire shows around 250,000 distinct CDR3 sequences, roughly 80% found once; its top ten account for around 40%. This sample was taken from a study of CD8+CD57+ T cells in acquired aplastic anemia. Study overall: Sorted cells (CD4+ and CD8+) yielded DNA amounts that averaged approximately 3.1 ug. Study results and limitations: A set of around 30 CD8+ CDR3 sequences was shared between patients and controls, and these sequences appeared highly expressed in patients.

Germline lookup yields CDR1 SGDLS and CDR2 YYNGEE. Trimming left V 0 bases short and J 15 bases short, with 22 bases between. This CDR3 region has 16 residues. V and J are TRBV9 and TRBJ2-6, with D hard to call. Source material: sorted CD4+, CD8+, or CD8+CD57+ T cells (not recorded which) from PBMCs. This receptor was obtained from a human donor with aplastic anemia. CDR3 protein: CASSVGTARNQPHLTF. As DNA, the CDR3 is TGTGCCAGCAGCGTAGGGACCGCCCGAAATCAGCCCCACCTGACTTTC. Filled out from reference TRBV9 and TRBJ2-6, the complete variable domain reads DSGVTQTPKHLITATGQRVTLRCSPRSGDLSVYWYQQSLDQGLQFLIQYYNGEERAKGNILERFSAQQFPDLHSELNLSSLELGDSALYFCASSVGTARNQPHLTFGAGSRLTVL.